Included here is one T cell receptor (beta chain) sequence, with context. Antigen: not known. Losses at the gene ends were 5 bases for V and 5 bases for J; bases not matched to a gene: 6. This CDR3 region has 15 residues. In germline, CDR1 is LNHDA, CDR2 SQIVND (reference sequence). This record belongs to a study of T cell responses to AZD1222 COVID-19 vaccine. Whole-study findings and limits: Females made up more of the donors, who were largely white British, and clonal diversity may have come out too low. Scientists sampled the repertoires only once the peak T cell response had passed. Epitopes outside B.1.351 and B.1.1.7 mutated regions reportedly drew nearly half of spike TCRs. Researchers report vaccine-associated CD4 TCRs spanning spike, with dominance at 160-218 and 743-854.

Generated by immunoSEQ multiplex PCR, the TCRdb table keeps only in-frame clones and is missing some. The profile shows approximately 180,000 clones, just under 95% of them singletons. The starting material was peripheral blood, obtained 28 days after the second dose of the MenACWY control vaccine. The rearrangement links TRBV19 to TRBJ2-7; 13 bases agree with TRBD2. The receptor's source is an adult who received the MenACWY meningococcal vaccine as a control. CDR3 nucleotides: TGTGCCAGTAGTCCCGGGACTAGCGGGGTGAACGAGCAGTACTTC. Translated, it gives CASSPGTSGVNEQYF.